Described below is a single TCR beta chain sequence and its context. Its antigen is not known. This record belongs to a study of OX40 agonist ivuxolimab in advanced cancers. Study at large: With ivuxolimab, an agonistic anti-OX40 (CD134) antibody, patients were treated.

Produced via immunoSEQ multiplex PCR; TCRdb's table is partial and in-frame only. This table has some 20,000 clones, around 84% appearing once. Study-wide results and caveats: There were also nonresponders showing low normalized T-cell clonal expansion.

The clonotype originates from an adult with an advanced solid tumor such as melanoma, head and neck, liver or kidney cancer. Source: CD4+ or CD8+ T cells sorted from blood, taken in a trial of the OX40 agonist ivuxolimab.

The DNA of the CDR3 is TGTGCCAGCAGTTACTCGGGGACCCTCTATGGCTACACCTTC. This codes for CASSYSGTLYGYTF. The gene calls are TRBV6-5 and TRBJ1-2; possibly TRBD1 for D (5 bases). Per the germline V gene, CDR1 is MNHEY and CDR2 is SVGAGI. With 0 bases removed from V and 4 bases from J, the gap between germline ends came to 9 bases. The CDR3 runs 14 residues.